This TCR beta chain emerged from a study of vaccination and CD4 T cells after COVID-19 (dated by TCRdb to between 2021 and 2024). Background for the entire study: SARS-CoV-2 positivity had been established in the convalescent patients by nasal swab PCR, and mild disease was recorded in under ten of these patients and severe disease in one. The convalescent cohort comprised six males and four females, including two Hispanic individuals, seven Caucasians, two Asians and one multiracial person. Two doses of either the Pfizer-BioNTech BNT162b2 vaccine (n=8) or the Moderna mRNA-1273 vaccine (n=2) were administered to participants. Post-COVID blood samples were collected from convalescent patients a median of around 100 days after diagnosis, with a range of about 35 to 170 days. Post-vaccine blood samples were collected a median of about 72 days after the second vaccine dose, ranging from about 12 to 241 days. Culture stimuli were overlapping spike peptide pools from SARS-CoV-2 and from the common cold coronaviruses HCoV-NL63, HCoV-OC43 and HCoV-229E. Control cultures received a CEFX viral epitope pool as the positive control, an HIV-1 Nef peptide pool as the negative control, or no peptide. In around ten COVID-19 convalescent patients and a handful of infection-naive healthy vaccine recipients, the spike-specific CD4+ TCR repertoire before mRNA vaccination was compared with the repertoire after mRNA vaccination.

Reading the label with the study, this specimen's treatment or condition is: approximately 9-day PBMC culture with coronavirus spike peptide pools or control peptides (ViraFEST assay). The ViraFEST assay was used in the study, in which antigen-specific T cells were expanded with peptide pools and expanded clonotypes were subsequently identified by TCR sequencing. The convalescent patients' positive SARS-CoV-2 PCR tests fell between March and December 2020, which was before the Alpha, Beta and Delta variants emerged in the United States. PBMCs were cultured at two million per well in IMDM supplemented with approximately 4.7% human AB serum and 9 to 10 IU/ml IL-2, with approximately 10 ug/ml peptide pools added. On days 3 and 7, half of the culture medium was replaced with fresh IL-2-containing medium. After around 11 days of culture, CD4+ T cells were isolated by negative selection using the EasySep CD4+ T cell isolation kit. PBMCs were separated from whole blood using Ficoll-Paque Plus gradient centrifugation and then either used fresh or cryopreserved at -140C. In general, triplicate wells were set up for every culture condition.

The library was built by means of PCR. TCR sequencing of DNA from cultured CD4+ T cells used the Oncomine TCR Beta short-read assay at the Johns Hopkins FTIC core. The QIAamp micro DNA kit was used to extract genomic DNA from the cultured CD4+ T cells. The Oncomine TCR Beta libraries from cultured CD4+ T cells were pooled using unique dual indexes and then sequenced on an Illumina iSeq 100. As for the authors' bioinformatics: Non-productive sequences were removed, and CDR3s that did not start with C, did not end with F or W, or were shorter than 7 amino acids were discarded. The MANAFEST web application identified antigen-specific clonotypes by comparing peptide-stimulated wells against reference wells and other culture wells. Positive clones required FDR below 0.05, an odds ratio above 5, and productive frequency above 0.1% in at least two of three replicate wells. Clonotypes that were significantly expanded in both SARS-CoV-2 spike wells and at least one common cold coronavirus spike condition were defined as cross-reactive. Similarity between CDR3 sequences was evaluated in R version 3.6.1 using Levenshtein distances (stringdist) and unrooted phylogenetic trees (ape). Using fastp at Q25 and MiXCR, TCRdb reprocessed the public reads and kept productive beta chains. Each CDR3 protein appears once, grouped with its most common genes and DNA. The V and J calls here are based on TCRdb, not the publication. The sample includes 15,000 to 25,000 distinct CDR3 sequences, with less than 50% observed a single time. The top ten constitute 2.5% of the sample.

There are a few counts of this clonotype. Its recognized antigen is unknown. No much larger clone is present one base from it, and per-base qualities are unavailable. Study-level results and caveats: The study included relatively few convalescent patients and did not analyze early timepoints after natural infection. Among the post-vaccine SARS-CoV-2-reactive clones in convalescent patients, a median roughly 85% showed up only after vaccination, which suggests vaccine-specific priming. Of the vaccine-specific clones found in convalescent patients, nearly all (304 of 307) were mono-reactive for SARS-CoV-2 spike instead of being cross-reactive with common cold coronaviruses. Although the median number of SARS-CoV-2-reactive clonotypes went up from roughly 19 after infection to 38 after vaccination, the increase was not significant.

Sequences DFQATT (CDR1) and SNEGSKA (CDR2) are obtained from the germline V gene (reference sequence). Its CDR3 holds 17 amino acids, cysteine through phenylalanine. Of all the DNA, just the CDR3 is kept, 51 bases in frame from base 1. V is clipped by 0 bases and J by 0 bases, and the sequence between their germline boundaries is 15 bases long. The receptor chain draws on TRBV20-1 and TRBJ1-5, with TRBD1 perhaps the D gene, on 5 matching bases. The sample here was CD4+ T cells from blood, cultured in vitro, taken after SARS-CoV-2 vaccination. This TCR derives from a human donor who had recovered from COVID-19. The DNA is TGCAGTGCTAGAGATGGGAGGCAGGGCAATAGCAATCAGCCCCAGCATTTT. This yields the protein CSARDGRQGNSNQPQHF.